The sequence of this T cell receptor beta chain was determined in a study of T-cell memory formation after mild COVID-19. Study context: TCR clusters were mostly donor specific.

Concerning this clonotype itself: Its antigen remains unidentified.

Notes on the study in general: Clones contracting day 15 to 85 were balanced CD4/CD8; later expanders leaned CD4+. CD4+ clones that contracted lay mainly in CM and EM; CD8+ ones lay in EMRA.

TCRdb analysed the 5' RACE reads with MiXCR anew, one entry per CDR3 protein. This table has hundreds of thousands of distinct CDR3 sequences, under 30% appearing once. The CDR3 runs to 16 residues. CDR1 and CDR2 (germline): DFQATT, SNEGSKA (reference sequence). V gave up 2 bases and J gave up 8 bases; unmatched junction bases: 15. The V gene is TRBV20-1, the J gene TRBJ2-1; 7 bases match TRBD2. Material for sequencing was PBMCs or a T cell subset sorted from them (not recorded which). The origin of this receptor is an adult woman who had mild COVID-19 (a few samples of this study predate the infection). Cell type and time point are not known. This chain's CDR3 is CSARTSGDLIVYEQFF. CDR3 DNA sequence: TGCAGTGCTAGAACGAGCGGGGACCTTATAGTATATGAGCAGTTCTTC.